The clone carrying this T cell receptor beta chain has just a few counts. Time point specified: newly diagnosed GD, antithyroid drugs for less than 3 months. Following extraction of RNA from PBMCs, that RNA was used to make the TCR library. The data stem from a study of regulatory T cells in long-lasting Graves disease. Trimming removed 1 base from V and 8 bases from J; junction bases left unmatched: 5. The V gene's germline CDR1 is MNHNS and CDR2 SASEGT. The CDR3 consists of 14 residues. Arm-PCR with iRepertoire HTBI primers amplified the CDR3 regions for these TCR beta libraries. TCRdb re-derived calls from the multiplex PCR reads in MiXCR, one entry per CDR3 protein. The sample yields some 330,000 distinct CDR3 sequences, roughly 12% seen once. The same data also went into a second study, on T cells in Graves' hyperthyroidism and ophthalmopathy.

The sequence derives from a woman under 30 with Graves disease. This sequence joins TRBV6-1 and TRBJ1-2; 9 bases are a match to TRBD1. The material was peripheral blood mononuclear cells (PBMCs), obtained at new diagnosis, from a patient treated with antithyroid drugs. Written as DNA, the CDR3 is TGTGCCAGCAGTGAAGTGGACAGGGGAAACGGCTACACCTTC. Amino acids: CASSEVDRGNGYTF.